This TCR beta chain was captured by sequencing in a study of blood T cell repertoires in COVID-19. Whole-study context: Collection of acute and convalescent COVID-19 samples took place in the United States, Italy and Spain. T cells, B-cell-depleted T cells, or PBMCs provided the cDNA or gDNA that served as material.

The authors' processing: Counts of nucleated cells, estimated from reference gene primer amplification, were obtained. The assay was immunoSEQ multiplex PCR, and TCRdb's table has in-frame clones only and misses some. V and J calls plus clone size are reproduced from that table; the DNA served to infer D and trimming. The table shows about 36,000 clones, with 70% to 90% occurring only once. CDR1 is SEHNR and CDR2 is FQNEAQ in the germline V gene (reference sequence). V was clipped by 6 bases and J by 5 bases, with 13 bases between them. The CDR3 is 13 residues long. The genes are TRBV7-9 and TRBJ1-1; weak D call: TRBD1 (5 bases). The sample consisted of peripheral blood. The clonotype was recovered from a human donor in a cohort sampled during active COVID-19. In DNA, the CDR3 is TGTGCCAGCAGTCTAACCGGGGGTACTGAAGCTTTCTTT. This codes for CASSLTGGTEAFF.